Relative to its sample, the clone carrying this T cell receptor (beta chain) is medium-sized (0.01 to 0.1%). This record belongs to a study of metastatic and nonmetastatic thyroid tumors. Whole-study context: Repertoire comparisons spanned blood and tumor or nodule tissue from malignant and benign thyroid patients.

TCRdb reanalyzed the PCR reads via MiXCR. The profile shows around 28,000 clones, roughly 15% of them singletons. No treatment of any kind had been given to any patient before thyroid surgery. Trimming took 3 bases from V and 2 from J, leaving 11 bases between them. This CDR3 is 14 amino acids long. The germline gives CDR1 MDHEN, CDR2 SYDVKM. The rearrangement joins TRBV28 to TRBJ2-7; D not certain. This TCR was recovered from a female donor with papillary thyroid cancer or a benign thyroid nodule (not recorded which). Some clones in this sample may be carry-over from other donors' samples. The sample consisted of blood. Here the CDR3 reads CASSLVRRTYEQYF. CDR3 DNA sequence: TGTGCCAGCAGTTTGGTAAGGCGGACCTACGAGCAGTACTTC.